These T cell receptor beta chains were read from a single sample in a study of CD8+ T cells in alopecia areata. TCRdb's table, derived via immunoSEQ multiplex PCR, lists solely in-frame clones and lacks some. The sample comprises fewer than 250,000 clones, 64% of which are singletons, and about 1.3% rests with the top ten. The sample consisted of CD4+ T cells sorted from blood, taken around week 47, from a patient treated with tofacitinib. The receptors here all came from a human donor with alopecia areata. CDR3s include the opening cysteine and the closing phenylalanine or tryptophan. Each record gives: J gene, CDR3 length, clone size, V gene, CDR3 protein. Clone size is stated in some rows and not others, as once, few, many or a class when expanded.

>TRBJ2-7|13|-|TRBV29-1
CSVREGISYEQYF
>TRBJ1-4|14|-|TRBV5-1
CASAPGFREEKLFF
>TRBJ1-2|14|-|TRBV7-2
CASSLGDRPYGYTF
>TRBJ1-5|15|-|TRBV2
CASSEQMGRNQPQHF
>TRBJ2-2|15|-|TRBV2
CASTPDGTNTGELFF
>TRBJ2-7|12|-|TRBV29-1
CSVNSGAYEQYF
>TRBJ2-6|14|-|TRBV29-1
CSVDISSGANVLTF
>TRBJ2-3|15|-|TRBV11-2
CASSPWNRGVDTQYF
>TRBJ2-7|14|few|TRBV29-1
CSVLRDRANYEQYF
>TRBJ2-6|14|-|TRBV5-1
CASSLGSGANVLTF
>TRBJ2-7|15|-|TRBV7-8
CASSSQDRPSYEQYF
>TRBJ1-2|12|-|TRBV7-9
CASSPQGSGYTF
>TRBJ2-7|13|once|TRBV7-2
CASRKQGLYEQYF
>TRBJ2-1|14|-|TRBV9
CASSPRQVNNEQFF
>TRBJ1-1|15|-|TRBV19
CASSLDRGGRTEAFF
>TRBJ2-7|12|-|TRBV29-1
CSALLFGGEQYF
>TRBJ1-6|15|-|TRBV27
CASSFQPKYNSPLHF
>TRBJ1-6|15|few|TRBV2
CASSEGSGVHSPLHF
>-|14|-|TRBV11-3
CASSSTGPAYEQYF
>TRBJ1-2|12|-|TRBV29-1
CSVGAKNYGYTF
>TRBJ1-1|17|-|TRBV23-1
CASSTASTQGGSTEAFF
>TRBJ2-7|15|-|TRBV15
CATSPRDGGPYEQYF
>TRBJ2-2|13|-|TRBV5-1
CASSLRESGELFF
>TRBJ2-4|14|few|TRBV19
CASSFREAKNIQYF
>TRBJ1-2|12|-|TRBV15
CATSRDSYGYTF
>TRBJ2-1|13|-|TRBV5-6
CASSLTRTGVEFF
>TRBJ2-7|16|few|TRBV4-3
CASSQDRAGTSYEQYF